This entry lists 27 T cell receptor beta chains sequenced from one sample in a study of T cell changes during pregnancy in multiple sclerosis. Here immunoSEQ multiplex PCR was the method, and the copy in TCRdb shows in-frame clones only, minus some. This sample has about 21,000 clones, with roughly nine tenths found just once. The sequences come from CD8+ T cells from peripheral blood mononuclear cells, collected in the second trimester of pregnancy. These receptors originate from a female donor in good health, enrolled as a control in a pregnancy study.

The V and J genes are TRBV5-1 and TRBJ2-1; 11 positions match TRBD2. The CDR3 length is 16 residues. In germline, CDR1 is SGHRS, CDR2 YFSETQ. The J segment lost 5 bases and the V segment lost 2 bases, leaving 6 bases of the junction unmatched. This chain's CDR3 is CASSFFSGRADNEQFF. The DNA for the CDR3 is TGCGCCAGCAGCTTCTTTAGCGGGAGGGCTGACAATGAGCAGTTCTTC.

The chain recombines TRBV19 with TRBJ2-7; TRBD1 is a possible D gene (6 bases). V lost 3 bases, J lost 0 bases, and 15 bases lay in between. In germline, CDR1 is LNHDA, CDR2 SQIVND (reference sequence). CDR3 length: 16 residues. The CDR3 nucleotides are TGTGCCAGTAGTATGGGATCCGGGACACTCTCCTACGAGCAGTACTTC. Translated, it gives CASSMGSGTLSYEQYF.

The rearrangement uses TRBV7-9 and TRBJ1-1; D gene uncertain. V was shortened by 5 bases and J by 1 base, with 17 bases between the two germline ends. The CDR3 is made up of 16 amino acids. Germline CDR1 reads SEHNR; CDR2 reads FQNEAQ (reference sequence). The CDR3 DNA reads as TGTGCCAGCAGCCCCCCCGGAGGCTGGAGGAACACTGAAGCTTTCTTT. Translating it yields CASSPPGGWRNTEAFF. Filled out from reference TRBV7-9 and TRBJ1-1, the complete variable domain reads DTGVSQNPRHKITKRGQNVTFRCDPISEHNRLYWYRQTLGQGPEFLTYFQNEAQLEKSRLLSDRFSAERPKGSFSTLEIQRTEQGDSAMYLCASSPPGGWRNTEAFFGQGTRLTVV.

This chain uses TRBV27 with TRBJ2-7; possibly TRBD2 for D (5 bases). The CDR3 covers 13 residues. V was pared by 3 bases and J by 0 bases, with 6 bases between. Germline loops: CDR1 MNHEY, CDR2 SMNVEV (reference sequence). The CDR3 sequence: CASSFGVSYEQYF. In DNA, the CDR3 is TGTGCCAGCAGTTTCGGGGTCTCCTACGAGCAGTACTTC.

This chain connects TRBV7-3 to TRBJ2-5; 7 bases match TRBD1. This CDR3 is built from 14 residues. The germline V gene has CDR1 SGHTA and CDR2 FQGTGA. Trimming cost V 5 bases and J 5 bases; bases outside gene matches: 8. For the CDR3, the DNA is TGTGCCAGCAGCCTACACAGGGGTAAGGAGACCCAGTACTTC. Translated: CASSLHRGKETQYF.

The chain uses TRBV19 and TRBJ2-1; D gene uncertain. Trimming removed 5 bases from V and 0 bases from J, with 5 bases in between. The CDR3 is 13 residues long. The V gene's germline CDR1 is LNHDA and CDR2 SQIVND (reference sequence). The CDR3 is CASSRSSYNEQFF. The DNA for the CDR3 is TGTGCCAGTAGTCGGAGCTCCTACAATGAGCAGTTCTTC.

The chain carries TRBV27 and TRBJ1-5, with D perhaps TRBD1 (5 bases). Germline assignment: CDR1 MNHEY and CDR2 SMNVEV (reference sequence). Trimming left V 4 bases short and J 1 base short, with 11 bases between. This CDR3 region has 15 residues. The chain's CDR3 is CASSWGDGSNQPQHF. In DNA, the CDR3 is TGTGCCAGCAGTTGGGGGGATGGGAGCAATCAGCCCCAGCATTTT.

DNA for the CDR3: TGTGCCAGCAGCATATCCTACGAGCAGTACTTC. Translated, it gives CASSISYEQYF. The chain combines TRBV11-2 with TRBJ2-7, with D uncertain. This CDR3 contains 11 residues. V was trimmed by 5 bases and J by 1 base, leaving 3 bases between them. Looked up from germline, CDR1 is SGHAT and CDR2 is FQNNGV. Drawing the rest from reference TRBV11-2 and TRBJ2-7, the complete variable domain is EAGVAQSPRYKIIEKRQSVAFWCNPISGHATLYWYQQILGQGPKLLIQFQNNGVVDDSQLPKDRFSAERLKGVDSTLKIQPAKLEDSAVYLCASSISYEQYFGPGTRLTVT.

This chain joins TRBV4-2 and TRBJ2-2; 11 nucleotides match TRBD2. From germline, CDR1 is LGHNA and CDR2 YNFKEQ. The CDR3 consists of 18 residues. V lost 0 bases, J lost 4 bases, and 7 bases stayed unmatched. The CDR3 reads CASSQDPSGGSPTGELFF. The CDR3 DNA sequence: TGTGCCAGCAGCCAAGATCCTAGCGGGGGGTCCCCCACCGGGGAGCTGTTTTTT.

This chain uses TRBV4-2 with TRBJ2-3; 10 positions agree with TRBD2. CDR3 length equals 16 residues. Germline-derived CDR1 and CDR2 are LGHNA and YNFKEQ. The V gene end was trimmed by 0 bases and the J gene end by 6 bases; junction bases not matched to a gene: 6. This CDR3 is CASSQDRASGSDTQYF. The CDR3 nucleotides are TGTGCCAGCAGCCAAGATAGGGCTAGCGGGAGCGATACGCAGTATTTT.

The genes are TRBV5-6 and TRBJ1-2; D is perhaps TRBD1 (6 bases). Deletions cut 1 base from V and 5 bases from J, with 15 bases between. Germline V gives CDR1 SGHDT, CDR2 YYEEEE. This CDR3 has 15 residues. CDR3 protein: CASSLPGGAKYGYTF. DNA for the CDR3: TGTGCCAGCAGCTTGCCTGGGGGGGCGAAGTATGGCTACACCTTC. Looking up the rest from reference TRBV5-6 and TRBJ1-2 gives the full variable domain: DAGVTQSPTHLIKTRGQQVTLRCSPKSGHDTVSWYQQALGQGPQFIFQYYEEEERQRGNFPDRFSGHQFPNYSSELNVNALLLGDSALYLCASSLPGGAKYGYTFGSGTRLTVV.

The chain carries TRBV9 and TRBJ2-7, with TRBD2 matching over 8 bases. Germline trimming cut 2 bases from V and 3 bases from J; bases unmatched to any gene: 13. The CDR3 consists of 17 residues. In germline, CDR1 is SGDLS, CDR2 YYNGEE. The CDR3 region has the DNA TGTGCCAGCAGCGTGGAAGCAGCGGGAGTAACTATCTACGAGCAGTACTTC. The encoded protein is CASSVEAAGVTIYEQYF. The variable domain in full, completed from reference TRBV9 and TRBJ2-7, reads DSGVTQTPKHLITATGQRVTLRCSPRSGDLSVYWYQQSLDQGLQFLIQYYNGEERAKGNILERFSAQQFPDLHSELNLSSLELGDSALYFCASSVEAAGVTIYEQYFGPGTRLTVT.

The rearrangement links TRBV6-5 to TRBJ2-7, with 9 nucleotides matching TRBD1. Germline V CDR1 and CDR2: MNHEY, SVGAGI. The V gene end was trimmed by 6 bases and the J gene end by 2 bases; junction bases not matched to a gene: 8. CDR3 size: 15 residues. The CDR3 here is CASSLSGTGTYEQYF. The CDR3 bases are TGTGCCAGCAGCCTTTCCGGGACAGGGACCTACGAGCAGTACTTC.

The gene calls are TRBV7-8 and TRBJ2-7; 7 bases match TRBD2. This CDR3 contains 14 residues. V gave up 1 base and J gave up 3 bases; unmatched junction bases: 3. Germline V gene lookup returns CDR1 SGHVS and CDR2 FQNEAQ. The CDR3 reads CASSLVPGGYEQYF. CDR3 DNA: TGTGCCAGCAGCTTAGTTCCGGGAGGCTACGAGCAGTACTTC.

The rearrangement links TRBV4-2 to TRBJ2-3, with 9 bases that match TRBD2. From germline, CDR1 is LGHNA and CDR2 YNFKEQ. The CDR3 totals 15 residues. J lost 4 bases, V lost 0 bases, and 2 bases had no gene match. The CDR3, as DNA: TGTGCCAGCAGCCAAGAGCGGGGGGGCCCAGATACGCAGTATTTT. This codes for CASSQERGGPDTQYF.

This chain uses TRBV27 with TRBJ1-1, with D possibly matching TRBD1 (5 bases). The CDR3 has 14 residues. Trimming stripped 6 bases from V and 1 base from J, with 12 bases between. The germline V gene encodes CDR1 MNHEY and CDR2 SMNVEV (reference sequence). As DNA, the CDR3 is TGTGCCAGCAGGATAGGGGCGGCGAACACTGAAGCTTTCTTT. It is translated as CASRIGAANTEAFF.

CDR3 region: CASSIGTSGGGNNEQFF. In DNA form, the CDR3 reads TGTGCCAGCAGCATCGGGACTAGCGGGGGGGGAAACAATGAGCAGTTCTTC. V and J are TRBV11-2 and TRBJ2-1, with TRBD2 identical over 16 bases. Trimming cost V 5 bases and J 5 bases; bases outside gene matches: 6. Germline V CDR1 and CDR2: SGHAT, FQNNGV. This CDR3 is built from 17 residues.

The CDR3: CASSLAGLADTQYF. The CDR3 DNA is TGTGCCAGCAGTCTAGCGGGGCTGGCGGATACGCAGTATTTT. This chain links TRBV27 with TRBJ2-3; 9 nucleotides match TRBD2. Germline V gives CDR1 MNHEY, CDR2 SMNVEV (reference sequence). The trim removed 5 bases at V and 6 bases at J, leaving 6 bases unmatched. CDR3 size: 14 residues.

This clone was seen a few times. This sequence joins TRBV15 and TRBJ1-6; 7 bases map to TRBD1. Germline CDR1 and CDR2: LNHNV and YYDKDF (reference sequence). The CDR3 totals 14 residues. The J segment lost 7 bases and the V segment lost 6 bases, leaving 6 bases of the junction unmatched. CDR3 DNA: TGTGCCACCAGTACAGACAGGGAGAATTCACCCCTCCACTTT. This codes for CATSTDRENSPLHF.

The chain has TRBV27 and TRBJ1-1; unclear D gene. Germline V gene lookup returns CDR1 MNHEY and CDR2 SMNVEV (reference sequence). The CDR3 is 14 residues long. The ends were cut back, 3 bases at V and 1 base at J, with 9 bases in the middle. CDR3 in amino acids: CASSLLGPNTEAFF. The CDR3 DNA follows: TGTGCCAGCAGTTTGTTGGGCCCGAACACTGAAGCTTTCTTT.

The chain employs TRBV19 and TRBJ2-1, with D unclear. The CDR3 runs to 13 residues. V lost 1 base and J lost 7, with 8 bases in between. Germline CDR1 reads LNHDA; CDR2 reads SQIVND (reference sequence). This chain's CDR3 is CASSIVPPNEQFF. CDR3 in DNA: TGTGCCAGTAGTATAGTCCCCCCTAATGAGCAGTTCTTC.

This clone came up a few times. The CDR3 spells CASAAQSDGNTEAFF. The DNA of the CDR3 is TGTGCCAGCGCGGCTCAAAGCGACGGGAACACTGAAGCTTTCTTT. The V and J genes are TRBV6-4 and TRBJ1-1; D is undetermined. This CDR3 is 15 amino acids long. Germline loops: CDR1 MRHNA, CDR2 SNTAGT. The V end lost 8 bases, the J end lost 1 base, and 17 bases lay between the germline ends.

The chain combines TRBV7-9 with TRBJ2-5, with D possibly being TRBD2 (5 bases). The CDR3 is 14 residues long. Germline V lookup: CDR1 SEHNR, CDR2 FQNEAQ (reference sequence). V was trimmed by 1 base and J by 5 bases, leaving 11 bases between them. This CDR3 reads CASSLVGDSETQYF. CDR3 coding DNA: TGTGCCAGCAGCTTAGTCGGGGATTCGGAGACCCAGTACTTC.

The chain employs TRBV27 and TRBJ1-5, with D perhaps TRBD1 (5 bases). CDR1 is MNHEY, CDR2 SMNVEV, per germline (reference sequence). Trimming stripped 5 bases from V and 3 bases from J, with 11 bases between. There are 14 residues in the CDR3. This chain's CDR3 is CASSVRGINQPQHF. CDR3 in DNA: TGTGCCAGCAGTGTGCGGGGGATCAATCAGCCCCAGCATTTT.

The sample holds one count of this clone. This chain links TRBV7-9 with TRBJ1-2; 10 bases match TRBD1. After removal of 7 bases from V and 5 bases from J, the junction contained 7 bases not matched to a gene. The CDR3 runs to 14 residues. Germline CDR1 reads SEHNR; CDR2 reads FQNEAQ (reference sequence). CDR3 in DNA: TGTGCCAGCACCGAGGACAGGGGGTTTTATGGCTACACCTTC. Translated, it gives CASTEDRGFYGYTF.

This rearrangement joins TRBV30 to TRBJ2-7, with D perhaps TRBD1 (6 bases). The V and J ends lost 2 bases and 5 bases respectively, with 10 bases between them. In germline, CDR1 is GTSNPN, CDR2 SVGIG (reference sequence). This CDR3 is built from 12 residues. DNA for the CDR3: TGTGCCTGGAGTATGACAGGAAACGAGCAGTACTTC. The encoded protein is CAWSMTGNEQYF.

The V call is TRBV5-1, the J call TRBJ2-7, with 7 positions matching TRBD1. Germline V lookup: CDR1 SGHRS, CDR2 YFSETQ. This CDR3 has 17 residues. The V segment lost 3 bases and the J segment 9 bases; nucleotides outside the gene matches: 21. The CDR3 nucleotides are TGCGCCAGCAGCTCGCCAACATTAGGGGGCGCCCTCCCAGCGCAGTACTTC. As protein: CASSSPTLGGALPAQYF.